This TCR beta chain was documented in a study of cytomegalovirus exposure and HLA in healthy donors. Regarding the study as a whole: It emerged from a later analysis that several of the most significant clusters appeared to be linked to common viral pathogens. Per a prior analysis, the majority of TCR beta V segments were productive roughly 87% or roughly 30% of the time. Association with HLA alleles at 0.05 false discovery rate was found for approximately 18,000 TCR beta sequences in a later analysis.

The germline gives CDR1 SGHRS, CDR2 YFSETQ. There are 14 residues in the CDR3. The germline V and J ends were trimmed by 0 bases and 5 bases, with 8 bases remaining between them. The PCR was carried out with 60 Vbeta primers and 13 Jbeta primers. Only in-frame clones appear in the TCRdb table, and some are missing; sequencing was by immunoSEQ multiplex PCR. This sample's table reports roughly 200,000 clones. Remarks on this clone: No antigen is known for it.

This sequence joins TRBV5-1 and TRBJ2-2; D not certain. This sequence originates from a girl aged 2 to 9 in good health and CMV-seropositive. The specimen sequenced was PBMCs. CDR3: CASSLGRQTGELFF. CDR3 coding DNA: TGCGCCAGCAGCTTGGGCAGGCAAACCGGGGAGCTGTTTTTT.